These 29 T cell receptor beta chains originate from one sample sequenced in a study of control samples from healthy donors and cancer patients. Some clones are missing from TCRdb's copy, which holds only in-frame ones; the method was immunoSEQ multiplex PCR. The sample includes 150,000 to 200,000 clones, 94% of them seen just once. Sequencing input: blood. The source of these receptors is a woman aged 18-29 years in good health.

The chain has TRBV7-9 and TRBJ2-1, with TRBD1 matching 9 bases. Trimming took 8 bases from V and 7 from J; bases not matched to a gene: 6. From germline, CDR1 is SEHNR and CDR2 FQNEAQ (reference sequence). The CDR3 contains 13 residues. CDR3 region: CASALGTGNEQFF. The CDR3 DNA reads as TGTGCCAGCGCCCTGGGGACAGGGAATGAGCAGTTCTTC.

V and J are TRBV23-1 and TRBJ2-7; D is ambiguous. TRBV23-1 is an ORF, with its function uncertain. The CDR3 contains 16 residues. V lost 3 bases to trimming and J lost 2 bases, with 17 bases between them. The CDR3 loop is CASSHQGFTSPYEQYF. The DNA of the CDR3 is TGCGCCAGCAGTCATCAAGGATTTACATCCCCCTACGAGCAGTACTTC.

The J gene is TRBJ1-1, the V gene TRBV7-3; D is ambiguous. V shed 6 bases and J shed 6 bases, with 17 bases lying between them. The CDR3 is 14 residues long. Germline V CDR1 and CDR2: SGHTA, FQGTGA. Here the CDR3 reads CASRVSHGRAEAFF. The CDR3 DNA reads TGTGCCAGCAGGGTCTCCCACGGTCGTGCTGAAGCTTTCTTT.

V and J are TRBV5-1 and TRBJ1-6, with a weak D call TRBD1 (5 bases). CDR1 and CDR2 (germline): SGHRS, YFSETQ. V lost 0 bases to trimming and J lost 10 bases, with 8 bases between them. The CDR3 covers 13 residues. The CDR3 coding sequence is TGCGCCAGCAGCTTGGGCGGGGGATCACCCCTCCACTTT. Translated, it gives CASSLGGGSPLHF.

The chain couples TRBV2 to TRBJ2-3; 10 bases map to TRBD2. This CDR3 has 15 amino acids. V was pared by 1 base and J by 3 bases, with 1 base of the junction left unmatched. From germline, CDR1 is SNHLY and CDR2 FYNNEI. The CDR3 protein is CASSEGAGGTDTQYF. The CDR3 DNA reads TGTGCCAGCAGTGAAGGAGCGGGAGGGACAGATACGCAGTATTTT.

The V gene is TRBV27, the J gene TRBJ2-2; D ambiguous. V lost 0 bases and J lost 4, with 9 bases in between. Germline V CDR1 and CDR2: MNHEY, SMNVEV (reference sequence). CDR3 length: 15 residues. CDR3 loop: CASSLSPFGTGELFF. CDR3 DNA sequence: TGTGCCAGCAGTTTATCCCCCTTTGGCACCGGGGAGCTGTTTTTT.

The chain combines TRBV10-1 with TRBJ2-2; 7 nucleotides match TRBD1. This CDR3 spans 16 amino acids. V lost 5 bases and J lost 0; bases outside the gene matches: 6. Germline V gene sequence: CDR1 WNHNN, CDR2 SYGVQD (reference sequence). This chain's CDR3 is CASSQYRGTNTGELFF. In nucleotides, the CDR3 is TGCGCCAGCAGTCAATACAGGGGTACGAACACCGGGGAGCTGTTTTTT.

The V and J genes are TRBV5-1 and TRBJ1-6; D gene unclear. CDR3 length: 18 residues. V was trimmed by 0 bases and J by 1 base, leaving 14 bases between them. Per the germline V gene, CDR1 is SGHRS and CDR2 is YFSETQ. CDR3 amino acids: CASSLAGEGRSYNSPLHF. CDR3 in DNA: TGCGCCAGCAGCTTGGCCGGGGAGGGTCGATCCTATAATTCACCCCTCCACTTT.

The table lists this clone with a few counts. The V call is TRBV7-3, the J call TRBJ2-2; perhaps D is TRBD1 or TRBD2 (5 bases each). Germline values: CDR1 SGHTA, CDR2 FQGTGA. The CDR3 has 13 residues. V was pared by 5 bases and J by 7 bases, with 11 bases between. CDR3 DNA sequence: TGTGCCAGCAGCCCGCCTGGGGGCGGGGAGCTGTTTTTT. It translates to CASSPPGGGELFF.

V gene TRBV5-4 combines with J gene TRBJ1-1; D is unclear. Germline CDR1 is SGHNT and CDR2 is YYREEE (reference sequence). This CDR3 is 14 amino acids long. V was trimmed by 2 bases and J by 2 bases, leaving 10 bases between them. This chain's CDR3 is CASSFDRSNTEAFF. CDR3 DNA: TGTGCCAGCAGCTTCGATCGTTCAAACACTGAAGCTTTCTTT.

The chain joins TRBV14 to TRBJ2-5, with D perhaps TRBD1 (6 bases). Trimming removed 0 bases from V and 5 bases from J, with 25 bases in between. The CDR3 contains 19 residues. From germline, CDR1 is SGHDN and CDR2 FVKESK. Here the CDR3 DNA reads TGTGCCAGCAGCCAAGATCTTACTGGGGGCAGACGGAGTTGGGAGACCCAGTACTTC. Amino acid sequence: CASSQDLTGGRRSWETQYF.

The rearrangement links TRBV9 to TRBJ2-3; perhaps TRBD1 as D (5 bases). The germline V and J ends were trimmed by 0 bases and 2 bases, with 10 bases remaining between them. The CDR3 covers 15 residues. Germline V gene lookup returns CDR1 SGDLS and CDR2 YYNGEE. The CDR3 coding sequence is TGTGCCAGCAGCGTAGGGGGCATCAACACAGATACGCAGTATTTT. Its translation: CASSVGGINTDTQYF.

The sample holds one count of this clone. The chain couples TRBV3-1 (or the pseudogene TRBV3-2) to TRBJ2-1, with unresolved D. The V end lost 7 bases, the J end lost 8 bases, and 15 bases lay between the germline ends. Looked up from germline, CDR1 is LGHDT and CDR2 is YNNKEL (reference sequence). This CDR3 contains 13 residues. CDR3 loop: CASMGFLVDEQFF. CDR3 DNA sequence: TGTGCCAGCATGGGATTCCTTGTGGATGAGCAGTTCTTC.

This CDR3 is CASSPPIGGNTIYF. The DNA of the CDR3 is TGTGCCAGCTCACCACCGATCGGTGGAAACACCATATATTTT. The genes are TRBV18 and TRBJ1-3; D uncertain. CDR1 is KGHSH, CDR2 LQKENI, per germline. Trimming removed 0 bases from V and 3 bases from J, with 6 bases in between. CDR3 length: 14 residues.

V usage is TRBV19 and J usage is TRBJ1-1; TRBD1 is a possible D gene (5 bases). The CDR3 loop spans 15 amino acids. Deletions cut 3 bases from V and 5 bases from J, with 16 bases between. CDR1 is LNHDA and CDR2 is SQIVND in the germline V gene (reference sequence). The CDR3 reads CASSINGEEGTEAFF. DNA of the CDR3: TGTGCCAGTAGTATTAACGGAGAGGAGGGGACTGAAGCTTTCTTT.

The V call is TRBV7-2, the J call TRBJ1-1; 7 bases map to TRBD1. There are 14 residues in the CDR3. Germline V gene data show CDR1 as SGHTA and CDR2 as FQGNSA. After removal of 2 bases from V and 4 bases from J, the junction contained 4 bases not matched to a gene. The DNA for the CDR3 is TGTGCCAGCAGCTTACAGGGGGGGAGCACTGAAGCTTTCTTT. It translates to CASSLQGGSTEAFF.

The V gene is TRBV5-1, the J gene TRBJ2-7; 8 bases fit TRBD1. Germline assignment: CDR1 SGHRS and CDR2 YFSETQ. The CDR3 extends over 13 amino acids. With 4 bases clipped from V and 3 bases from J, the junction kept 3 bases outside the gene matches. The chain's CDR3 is CASSGTGSYEQYF. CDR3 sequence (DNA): TGCGCCAGCAGCGGGACAGGCAGCTACGAGCAGTACTTC.

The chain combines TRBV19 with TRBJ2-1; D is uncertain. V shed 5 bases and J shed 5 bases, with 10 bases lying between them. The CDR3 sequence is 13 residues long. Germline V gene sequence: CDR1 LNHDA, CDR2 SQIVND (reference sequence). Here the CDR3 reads CASSFPGHNEQFF. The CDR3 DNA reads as TGTGCCAGTAGTTTTCCGGGCCACAATGAGCAGTTCTTC.

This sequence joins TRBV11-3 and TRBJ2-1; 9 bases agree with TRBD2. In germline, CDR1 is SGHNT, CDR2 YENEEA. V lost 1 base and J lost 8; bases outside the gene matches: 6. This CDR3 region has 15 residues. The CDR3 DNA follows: TGTGCCAGCAGCTTAGGGGCTAGCGGGAATCATGAGCAGTTCTTC. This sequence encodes CASSLGASGNHEQFF.

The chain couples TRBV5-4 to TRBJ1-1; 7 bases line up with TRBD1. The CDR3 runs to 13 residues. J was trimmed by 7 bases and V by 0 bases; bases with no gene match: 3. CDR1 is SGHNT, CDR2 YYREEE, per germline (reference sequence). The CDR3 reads CASSLGQGGEAFF. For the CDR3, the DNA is TGTGCCAGCAGCTTGGGACAGGGAGGTGAAGCTTTCTTT.

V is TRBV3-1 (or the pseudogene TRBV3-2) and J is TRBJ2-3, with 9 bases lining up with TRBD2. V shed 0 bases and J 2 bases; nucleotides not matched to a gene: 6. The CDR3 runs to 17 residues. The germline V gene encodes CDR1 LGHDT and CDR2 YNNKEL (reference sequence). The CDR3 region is CASSQDGAGGLTDTQYF. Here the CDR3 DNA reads TGTGCCAGCAGCCAAGATGGAGCGGGGGGTCTCACAGATACGCAGTATTTT.

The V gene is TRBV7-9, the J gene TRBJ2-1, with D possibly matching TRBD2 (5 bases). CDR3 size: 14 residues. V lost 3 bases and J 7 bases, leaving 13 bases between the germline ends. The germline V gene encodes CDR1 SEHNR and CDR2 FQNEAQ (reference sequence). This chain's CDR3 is CASSLAGHGNEQFF. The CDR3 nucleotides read TGTGCCAGCAGCTTGGCGGGCCATGGGAATGAGCAGTTCTTC. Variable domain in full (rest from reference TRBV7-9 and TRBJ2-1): DTGVSQNPRHKITKRGQNVTFRCDPISEHNRLYWYRQTLGQGPEFLTYFQNEAQLEKSRLLSDRFSAERPKGSFSTLEIQRTEQGDSAMYLCASSLAGHGNEQFFGPGTRLTVL.

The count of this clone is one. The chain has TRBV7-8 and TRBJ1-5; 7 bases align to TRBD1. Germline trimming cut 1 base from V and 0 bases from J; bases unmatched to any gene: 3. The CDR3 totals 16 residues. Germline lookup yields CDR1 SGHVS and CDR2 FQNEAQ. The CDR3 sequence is CASSLEGQRSNQPQHF. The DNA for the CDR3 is TGTGCCAGCAGCTTAGAGGGACAGCGTAGCAATCAGCCCCAGCATTTT. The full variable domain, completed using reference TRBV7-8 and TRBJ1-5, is GAGVSQSPRYKVAKRGQDVALRCDPISGHVSLFWYQQALGQGPEFLTYFQNEAQLDKSGLPSDRFFAERPEGSVSTLKIQRTQQEDSAVYLCASSLEGQRSNQPQHFGDGTRLSIL.

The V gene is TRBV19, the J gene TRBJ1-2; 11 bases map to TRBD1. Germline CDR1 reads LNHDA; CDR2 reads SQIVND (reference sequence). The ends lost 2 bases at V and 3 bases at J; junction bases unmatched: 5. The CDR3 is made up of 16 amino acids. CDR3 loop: CASSISWTGGYYGYTF. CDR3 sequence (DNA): TGTGCCAGTAGTATATCTTGGACAGGGGGCTACTATGGCTACACCTTC.

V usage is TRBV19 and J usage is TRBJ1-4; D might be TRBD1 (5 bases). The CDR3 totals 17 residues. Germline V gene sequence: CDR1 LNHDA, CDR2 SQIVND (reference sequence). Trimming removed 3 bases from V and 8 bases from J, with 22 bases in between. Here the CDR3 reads CASSILSAHAQGEKLFF. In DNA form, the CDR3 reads TGTGCCAGTAGTATTTTATCGGCTCATGCTCAGGGAGAAAAACTGTTTTTT.

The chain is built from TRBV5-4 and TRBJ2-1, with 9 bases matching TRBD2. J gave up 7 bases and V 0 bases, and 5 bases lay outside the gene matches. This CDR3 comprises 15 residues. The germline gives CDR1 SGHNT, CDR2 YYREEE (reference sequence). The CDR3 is CASSLEAGGLNEQFF. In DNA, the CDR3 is TGTGCCAGCAGCTTGGAGGCGGGAGGGCTGAATGAGCAGTTCTTC.

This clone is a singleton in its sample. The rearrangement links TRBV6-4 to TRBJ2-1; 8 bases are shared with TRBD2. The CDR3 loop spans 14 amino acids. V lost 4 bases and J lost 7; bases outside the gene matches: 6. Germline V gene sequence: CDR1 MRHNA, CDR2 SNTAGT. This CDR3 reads CASSAKAGVNEQFF. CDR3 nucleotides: TGTGCCAGCAGTGCAAAAGCGGGAGTAAATGAGCAGTTCTTC.

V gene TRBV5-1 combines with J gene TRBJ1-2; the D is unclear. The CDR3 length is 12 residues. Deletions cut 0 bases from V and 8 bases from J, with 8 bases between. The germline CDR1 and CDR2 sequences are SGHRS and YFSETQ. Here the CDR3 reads CASSLAYQGYTF. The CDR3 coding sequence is TGCGCCAGCAGCTTGGCCTACCAGGGCTACACCTTC.

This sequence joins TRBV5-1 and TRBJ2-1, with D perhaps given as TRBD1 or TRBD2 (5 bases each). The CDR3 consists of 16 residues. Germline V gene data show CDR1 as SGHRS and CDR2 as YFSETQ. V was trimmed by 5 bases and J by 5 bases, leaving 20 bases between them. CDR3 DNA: TGCGCCAGCAGTATCAGAGGGGAGTCGCCCCACAATGAGCAGTTCTTC. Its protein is CASSIRGESPHNEQFF.